The 23 T cell receptor beta chains below all came from one sample that was sequenced in a study of technical replicates of blood from several donors. Some clones are missing from TCRdb's copy, which holds only in-frame ones; the method was immunoSEQ multiplex PCR. The sample records roughly 80,000 clones, around nine tenths being singletons. The material sequenced was T cells isolated from PBMCs. The receptors here all came from a human donor in good health.

The V and J genes are TRBV4-1 and TRBJ1-2, with D possibly TRBD1 on 5 matching bases. CDR1 is MGHRA, CDR2 YSYEKL, per germline. Trimming cost V 4 bases and J 4 bases, with 13 bases left between them. The CDR3 has 14 residues. The CDR3 region is CASSLGRTIYGYTF. For the CDR3, the DNA is TGCGCCAGCAGCCTTGGCAGGACAATCTATGGCTACACCTTC.

The chain's CDR3 is CASSFVTGRDQPQHF. The CDR3, as DNA: TGTGCCAGCAGTTTTGTGACAGGGCGAGATCAGCCCCAGCATTTT. The J gene is TRBJ1-5, the V gene TRBV27; 7 bases match TRBD1. The CDR3 has 15 amino acids. J was trimmed by 5 bases and V by 3 bases; bases with no gene match: 7. CDR1 MNHEY and CDR2 SMNVEV come from the germline V gene (reference sequence).

The rearrangement joins TRBV11-2 to TRBJ2-3; tentative D call: TRBD1 (6 bases). With 1 base removed from V and 5 bases from J, the gap between germline ends came to 16 bases. The CDR3 runs to 16 residues. Germline V gene data show CDR1 as SGHAT and CDR2 as FQNNGV. The CDR3: CASSLVLGGRVDTQYF. The DNA for the CDR3 is TGTGCCAGCAGCTTAGTACTAGGGGGAAGGGTAGATACGCAGTATTTT. Using reference TRBV11-2 and TRBJ2-3 for the parts outside the CDR3, the full variable domain is EAGVAQSPRYKIIEKRQSVAFWCNPISGHATLYWYQQILGQGPKLLIQFQNNGVVDDSQLPKDRFSAERLKGVDSTLKIQPAKLEDSAVYLCASSLVLGGRVDTQYFGPGTRLTVL.

The chain links TRBV4-1 to TRBJ2-4, with 9 bases fitting TRBD2. V lost 0 bases, J lost 6 bases, and 6 bases stayed unmatched. The CDR3 consists of 16 residues. The germline CDR1 and CDR2 sequences are MGHRA and YSYEKL. Here the CDR3 reads CASSQEKGLAINIQYF. The CDR3 DNA reads TGCGCCAGCAGCCAAGAAAAAGGACTAGCGATAAACATTCAGTACTTC.

The V gene is TRBV5-1, the J gene TRBJ2-1, with TRBD2 matching 8 bases. The CDR3 contains 16 residues. Germline assignment: CDR1 SGHRS and CDR2 YFSETQ. Trimming took 0 bases from V and 7 from J; bases not matched to a gene: 9. The CDR3 sequence: CASSLAGSGSINEQFF. The CDR3 nucleotides are TGCGCCAGCAGCTTGGCCGGGAGCGGGAGTATAAATGAGCAGTTCTTC.

V gene TRBV28 combines with J gene TRBJ1-1; D perhaps matches TRBD1 (5 bases). V lost 1 base and J lost 1, with 16 bases in between. The V gene's germline CDR1 is MDHEN and CDR2 SYDVKM. The CDR3 is 17 residues long. The CDR3 bases are TGTGCCAGCAGTTTATCTGGACACCTGCGGGAGAACACTGAAGCTTTCTTT. This encodes CASSLSGHLRENTEAFF.

The CDR3 sequence: CASSPGTVNQPQHF. The CDR3 DNA reads TGTGCCAGCAGTCCCGGGACAGTTAATCAGCCCCAGCATTTT. The rearrangement links TRBV2 to TRBJ1-5; 7 bases align to TRBD1. Unmatched junction bases numbered 5, after V lost 5 bases and J lost 4 bases. The CDR3 has 14 amino acids. Germline V gene data show CDR1 as SNHLY and CDR2 as FYNNEI.

The chain links TRBV7-3 to TRBJ2-2; the D gene is possibly TRBD2 (6 bases). CDR3 length: 16 amino acids. V lost 3 bases and J lost 0, with 11 bases in between. Germline values: CDR1 SGHTA, CDR2 FQGTGA. The CDR3 DNA is TGTGCCAGCAGCTTGGGGACGGGAGCGAACACCGGGGAGCTGTTTTTT. The encoded protein is CASSLGTGANTGELFF.

The chain links TRBV28 to TRBJ2-7; tentative D call: TRBD1 (5 bases). The CDR3 contains 11 residues. Trimming cost V 4 bases and J 12 bases, with 13 bases left between them. The germline V gene has CDR1 MDHEN and CDR2 SYDVKM. CDR3 nucleotide sequence: TGTGCCAGCAGTTCCCCTTCAGGGCGGTACTTC. Its translation is CASSSPSGRYF.

The chain uses TRBV5-4 and TRBJ2-7; tentatively, D is TRBD2 (5 bases). This CDR3 comprises 13 residues. The V gene lost 4 bases and the J gene lost 3 bases, with 11 bases spanning the gap. Germline V CDR1 and CDR2: SGHNT, YYREEE (reference sequence). CDR3 DNA: TGTGCCAGCAGCCCCGGACTTCACTACGAGCAGTACTTC. Translation: CASSPGLHYEQYF.

CDR3 residues: CASSPVTGMHTEAFF. Written as DNA, the CDR3 is TGTGCCAGCAGCCCCGTGACAGGGATGCACACTGAAGCTTTCTTT. The chain combines TRBV7-8 with TRBJ1-1; TRBD1 aligns across 7 bases. V lost 5 bases, J lost 3 bases, and 9 bases stayed unmatched. This CDR3 contains 15 residues. Germline V CDR1 and CDR2: SGHVS, FQNEAQ. The variable domain in full, with the rest retrieved from reference TRBV7-8 and TRBJ1-1, is GAGVSQSPRYKVAKRGQDVALRCDPISGHVSLFWYQQALGQGPEFLTYFQNEAQLDKSGLPSDRFFAERPEGSVSTLKIQRTQQEDSAVYLCASSPVTGMHTEAFFGQGTRLTVV.

This rearrangement joins TRBV9 to TRBJ2-7; 9 bases line up with TRBD1. This CDR3 has 15 amino acids. The trim removed 3 bases at V and 2 bases at J, leaving 6 bases unmatched. The germline CDR1 and CDR2 sequences are SGDLS and YYNGEE. CDR3: CASSARDRVPYEQYF. The CDR3 nucleotides read TGTGCCAGCAGCGCCCGGGACAGGGTGCCCTACGAGCAGTACTTC.

CDR3: CASSQTEGNQPQHF. The CDR3 DNA reads TGCGCCAGCAGCCAGACAGAGGGCAATCAGCCCCAGCATTTT. This chain joins TRBV4-1 and TRBJ1-5, with D possibly being TRBD1 (5 bases). V was shortened by 3 bases and J by 2 bases, with 8 bases between the two germline ends. Germline V gene data show CDR1 as MGHRA and CDR2 as YSYEKL. This CDR3 contains 14 residues.

In this sample, this clone turned up a few times. The V gene is TRBV5-6, the J gene TRBJ2-2; 16 nucleotides agree with TRBD2. Germline V gene sequence: CDR1 SGHDT, CDR2 YYEEEE. The CDR3 loop spans 18 amino acids. J gave up 4 bases and V 0 bases, and 3 bases lay outside the gene matches. This chain's CDR3 is CASSLGGLAGGATGELFF. CDR3 sequence (DNA): TGTGCCAGCAGCTTGGGGGGACTAGCGGGAGGGGCCACCGGGGAGCTGTTTTTT.

The rearrangement links TRBV30 to TRBJ1-3; tentatively, D is TRBD1 (6 bases). Trimming removed 0 bases from V and 8 bases from J, with 11 bases in between. This CDR3 has 13 amino acids. The germline gives CDR1 GTSNPN, CDR2 SVGIG (reference sequence). The CDR3 coding sequence is TGTGCCTGGAGTGTATCAGGGGTCGACACCATATATTTT. Protein sequence: CAWSVSGVDTIYF.

The chain is built from TRBV5-4 and TRBJ2-3; 10 bases map to TRBD2. The V and J ends lost 2 bases and 2 bases, in that order; junction bases with no gene match: 2. This CDR3 region has 15 residues. Germline assignment: CDR1 SGHNT and CDR2 YYREEE (reference sequence). The CDR3 loop is CASSFSGRATDTQYF. Here the CDR3 DNA reads TGTGCCAGCAGCTTCAGCGGGAGGGCCACAGATACGCAGTATTTT.

This clone was picked up a small number of times. The rearrangement joins TRBV9 to TRBJ2-3; 9 bases match TRBD2. The V segment lost 4 bases and the J segment 3 bases; nucleotides outside the gene matches: 9. The CDR3 runs 16 residues. Germline CDR1 and CDR2: SGDLS and YYNGEE. The CDR3 protein is CASSPRGTSLTDTQYF. Written as DNA, the CDR3 is TGTGCCAGCAGCCCGCGCGGGACTAGCTTGACAGATACGCAGTATTTT.

Written as DNA, the CDR3 is TGTGCCAGCAGCTTAGGAGGGCTGTACTACGAGCAGTACTTC. Protein sequence: CASSLGGLYYEQYF. The rearrangement links TRBV11-2 to TRBJ2-7, with D tentatively TRBD2 (5 bases). There are 14 residues in the CDR3. The V gene's germline CDR1 is SGHAT and CDR2 FQNNGV. The ends were cut back, 1 base at V and 3 bases at J, with 10 bases in the middle.

The sample holds one count of this clone. One end of the junction fails to match germline, which may point to a read error. CDR3 sequence: CASSPIRSGVSHEQYF. CDR3 nucleotide sequence: TGTGCCAGCAGCCCGATCCGGAGCGGGGTCTCCCACGAGCAGTACTTC. V is TRBV11-3 and J is TRBJ2-7; 7 nucleotides line up with TRBD2. The CDR3 contains 16 residues. Germline CDR1 is SGHNT and CDR2 is YENEEA.

In its sample, this clone was seen a few times. The chain combines TRBV14 with TRBJ1-1, with 7 positions matching TRBD1. The CDR3 totals 16 residues. The V gene's germline CDR1 is SGHDN and CDR2 FVKESK. V gave up 6 bases and J gave up 2 bases; unmatched junction bases: 12. The CDR3 nucleotides read TGTGCCAGCAGTGAACAGGGGCTAAAGACAAACACTGAAGCTTTCTTT. The encoded protein is CASSEQGLKTNTEAFF.

This rearrangement joins TRBV14 to TRBJ1-5, with 10 bases that match TRBD1. Germline values: CDR1 SGHDN, CDR2 FVKESK. This CDR3 spans 18 amino acids. The V segment lost 4 bases and the J segment 6 bases; nucleotides outside the gene matches: 15. The CDR3 is CASSLRDRGYFYGQPQHF. The DNA of the CDR3 is TGTGCCAGCAGCCTCCGGGACAGGGGATATTTTTACGGTCAGCCCCAGCATTTT.

The V call is TRBV19, the J call TRBJ2-3; TRBD1 is a possible D gene (5 bases). V was shortened by 5 bases and J by 4 bases, with 13 bases between the two germline ends. The germline V gene encodes CDR1 LNHDA and CDR2 SQIVND (reference sequence). This CDR3 is built from 14 residues. The CDR3 spells CASSPYIGADTQYF. DNA for the CDR3: TGTGCCAGTAGTCCCTACATAGGGGCAGATACGCAGTATTTT.

This clone was seen a single time. The chain has TRBV19 and TRBJ1-5; tentative D call: TRBD1 (5 bases). The V end was cut by 6 bases, the J end by 10 bases, with 22 bases between. This CDR3 has 15 residues. CDR1 and CDR2 from the germline V gene are LNHDA and SQIVND (reference sequence). The CDR3 sequence is CASRPRDGLLDPQHF. The DNA of the CDR3 is TGTGCCAGTAGGCCTCGGGACGGACTATTAGATCCCCAGCATTTT.